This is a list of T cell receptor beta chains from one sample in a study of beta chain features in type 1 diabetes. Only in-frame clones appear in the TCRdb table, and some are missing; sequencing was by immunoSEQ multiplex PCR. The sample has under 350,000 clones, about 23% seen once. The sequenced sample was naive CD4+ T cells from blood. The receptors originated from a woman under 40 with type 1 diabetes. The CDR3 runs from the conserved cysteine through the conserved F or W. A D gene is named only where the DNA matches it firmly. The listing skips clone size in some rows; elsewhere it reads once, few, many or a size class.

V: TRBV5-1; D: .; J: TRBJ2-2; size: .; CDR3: CASFPMNTGELFF; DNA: TGCGCCAGCTTCCCTATGAACACCGGGGAGCTGTTTTTT
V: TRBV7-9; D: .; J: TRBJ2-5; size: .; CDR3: CASSLEWETQYF; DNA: TGTGCCAGCTCCTTGGAGTGGGAGACCCAGTACTTC
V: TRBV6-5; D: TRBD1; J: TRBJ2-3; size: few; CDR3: CASSYQGRGGPDTQYF; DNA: TGTGCCAGCAGTTACCAGGGACGAGGGGGCCCAGATACGCAGTATTTT
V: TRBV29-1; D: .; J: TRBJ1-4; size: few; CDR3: CSVLTVATNEKLFF; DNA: TGCAGCGTTTTGACAGTTGCAACTAATGAAAAACTGTTTTTT
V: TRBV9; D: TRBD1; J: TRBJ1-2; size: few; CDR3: CASSVLTGGNGYTF; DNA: TGTGCCAGCAGCGTTCTGACAGGGGGAAATGGCTACACCTTC
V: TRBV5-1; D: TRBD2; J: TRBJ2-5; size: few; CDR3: CASSSAGTNQETQYF; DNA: TGCGCCAGCAGCTCCGCCGGGACTAACCAAGAGACCCAGTACTTC
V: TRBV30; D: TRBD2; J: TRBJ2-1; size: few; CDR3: CAWSVGLAGGPDEQFF; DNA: TGTGCCTGGAGTGTCGGCCTAGCGGGAGGGCCAGATGAGCAGTTCTTC
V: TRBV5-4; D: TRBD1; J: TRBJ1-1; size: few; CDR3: CASSQTGTEAFF; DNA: TGTGCCAGCAGCCAGACAGGGACCGAAGCTTTCTTT
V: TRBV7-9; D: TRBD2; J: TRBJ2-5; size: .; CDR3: CASSLWTSGRETQYF; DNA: TGTGCCAGCAGCTTATGGACTAGCGGGAGAGAGACCCAGTACTTC
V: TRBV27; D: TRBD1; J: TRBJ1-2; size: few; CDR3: CASSPDRGLPNYGYTF; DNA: TGTGCCAGCAGCCCGGACAGGGGGCTTCCAAACTATGGCTACACCTTC
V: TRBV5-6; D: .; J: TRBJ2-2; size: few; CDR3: CASSFIEGAGELFF; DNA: TGTGCCAGCAGCTTTATAGAAGGGGCCGGGGAGCTGTTTTTT
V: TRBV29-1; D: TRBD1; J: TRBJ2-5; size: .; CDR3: CSVRGPRDRGSETQYF; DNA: TGCAGCGTTCGGGGCCCCCGGGACAGGGGTTCCGAGACCCAGTACTTC
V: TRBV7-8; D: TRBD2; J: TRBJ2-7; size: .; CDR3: CASSLFEASGSYEQYF; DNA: TGTGCCAGCAGCTTGTTCGAGGCTAGCGGGTCCTACGAGCAGTACTTC
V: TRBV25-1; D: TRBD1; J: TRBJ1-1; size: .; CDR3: CASSEPGGAAEAFF; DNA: TGTGCCAGCAGTGAACCAGGGGGCGCGGCTGAAGCTTTCTTT
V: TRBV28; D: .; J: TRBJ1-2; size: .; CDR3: CASSSDGYTF; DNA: TGTGCCAGCAGCTCCGATGGCTACACCTTC
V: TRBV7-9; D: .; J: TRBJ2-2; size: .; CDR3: CASAVDSSNGELFF; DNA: TGTGCCAGCGCTGTTGACTCCTCCAACGGGGAGCTGTTTTTT
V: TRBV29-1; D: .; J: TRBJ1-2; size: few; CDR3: CSVEEWGGRGYTF; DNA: TGCAGCGTTGAAGAGTGGGGGGGCCGAGGCTACACCTTC
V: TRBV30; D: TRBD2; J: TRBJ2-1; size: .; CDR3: CAWSLSAGGSYNEQFF; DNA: TGTGCCTGGTCCCTTTCGGCGGGAGGGTCCTACAATGAGCAGTTCTTC
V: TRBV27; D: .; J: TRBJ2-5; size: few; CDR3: CASSLSQGLPLETQYF; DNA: TGTGCCAGCAGCCTTAGTCAGGGCCTTCCCCTGGAGACCCAGTACTTC
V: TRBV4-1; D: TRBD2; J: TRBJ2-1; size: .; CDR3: CASSQRRETPIF; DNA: TGCGCCAGCAGCCAAAGGCGGGAGACCCCAATCTTC
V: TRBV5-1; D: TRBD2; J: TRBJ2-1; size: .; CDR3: CAAGPTSGLSYNEQFF; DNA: TGCGCAGCAGGGCCGACTAGCGGTCTTTCCTACAATGAGCAGTTCTTC
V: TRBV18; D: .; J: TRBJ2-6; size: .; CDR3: CASSHDSSGANVLTF; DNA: TGTGCCAGCTCTCACGACAGCTCTGGGGCCAACGTCCTGACTTTC
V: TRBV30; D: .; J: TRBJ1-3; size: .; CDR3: CAWREYWGDSGNTIYF; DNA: TGTGCCTGGAGGGAATATTGGGGAGACTCTGGAAACACCATATATTTT
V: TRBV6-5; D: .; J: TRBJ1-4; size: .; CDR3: CASSRKKEEGEKLFF; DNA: TGTGCCAGCAGTCGGAAAAAGGAGGAGGGTGAAAAACTGTTTTTT
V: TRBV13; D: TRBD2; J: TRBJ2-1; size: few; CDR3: CASSRPRSGAGVHNEQFF; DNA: TGTGCCAGCAGCCGACCGAGATCAGGAGCGGGAGTCCACAATGAGCAGTTCTTC
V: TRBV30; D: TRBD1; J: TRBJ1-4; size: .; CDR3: CAWSDTGVTNEKLFF; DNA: TGTGCCTGGAGTGACACAGGGGTGACTAATGAAAAACTGTTTTTT
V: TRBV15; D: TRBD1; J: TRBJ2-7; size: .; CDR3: CATSRGGQVREQYF; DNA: TGTGCCACCAGCAGAGGCGGACAGGTCCGGGAGCAGTACTTC
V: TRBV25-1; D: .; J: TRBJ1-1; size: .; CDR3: CASSDYGGRAFF; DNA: TGTGCCAGCAGTGACTATGGAGGGAGAGCTTTCTTT
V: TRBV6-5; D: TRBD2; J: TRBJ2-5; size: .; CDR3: CATRGGRQETQYF; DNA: TGTGCCACGAGGGGCGGGAGGCAAGAGACCCAGTACTTC
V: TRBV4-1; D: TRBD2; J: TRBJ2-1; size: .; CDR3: CASSQELANNEQFF; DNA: TGCGCCAGCAGCCAAGAACTAGCGAACAATGAGCAGTTCTTC
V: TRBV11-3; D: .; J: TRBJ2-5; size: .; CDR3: CASSFQGYQETQYF; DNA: TGTGCCAGCAGCTTCCAGGGGTACCAAGAGACCCAGTACTTC
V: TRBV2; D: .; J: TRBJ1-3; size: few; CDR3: CASYREMAGNTIYF; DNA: TGTGCCAGCTACAGGGAAATGGCTGGAAACACCATATATTTT
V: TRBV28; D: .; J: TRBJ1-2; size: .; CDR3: CASSPALGYTF; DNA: TGTGCCAGCAGCCCCGCACTAGGCTACACCTTC
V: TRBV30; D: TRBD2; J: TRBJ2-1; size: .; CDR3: CAWSVLAGGQEQFF; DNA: TGTGCCTGGAGTGTACTAGCGGGAGGTCAGGAGCAGTTCTTC
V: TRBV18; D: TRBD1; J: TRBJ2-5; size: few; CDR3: CASSPGTDPQETQYF; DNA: TGTGCCAGCTCCCCCGGGACAGACCCTCAAGAGACCCAGTACTTC